This paragraph covers one T cell receptor (beta chain) sequence. Using immunoSEQ multiplex PCR, the repertoire was profiled, and TCRdb retains in-frame clones only, with some absent. The table lists about 98,000 clones, about 90% of them singletons. The data are from a study of blood T cell repertoires in COVID-19. Overall study context: Samples taken during acute and convalescent COVID-19 were collected in the United States, Italy and Spain.

The germline CDR1 and CDR2 sequences are SGHRS and YFSETQ. The CDR3 totals 12 residues. Germline trimming cut 7 bases from V and 6 bases from J; bases unmatched to any gene: 4. The sequenced sample was peripheral blood. The receptor was isolated from a woman aged 45-59 years with COVID-19, enrolled during active disease. The rearrangement joins TRBV5-1 to TRBJ2-7, with 10 bases fitting TRBD1. The CDR3 DNA follows: TGCGCCAGCGGGACAGGGGTGACCGAGCAGTACTTC. It translates to CASGTGVTEQYF.